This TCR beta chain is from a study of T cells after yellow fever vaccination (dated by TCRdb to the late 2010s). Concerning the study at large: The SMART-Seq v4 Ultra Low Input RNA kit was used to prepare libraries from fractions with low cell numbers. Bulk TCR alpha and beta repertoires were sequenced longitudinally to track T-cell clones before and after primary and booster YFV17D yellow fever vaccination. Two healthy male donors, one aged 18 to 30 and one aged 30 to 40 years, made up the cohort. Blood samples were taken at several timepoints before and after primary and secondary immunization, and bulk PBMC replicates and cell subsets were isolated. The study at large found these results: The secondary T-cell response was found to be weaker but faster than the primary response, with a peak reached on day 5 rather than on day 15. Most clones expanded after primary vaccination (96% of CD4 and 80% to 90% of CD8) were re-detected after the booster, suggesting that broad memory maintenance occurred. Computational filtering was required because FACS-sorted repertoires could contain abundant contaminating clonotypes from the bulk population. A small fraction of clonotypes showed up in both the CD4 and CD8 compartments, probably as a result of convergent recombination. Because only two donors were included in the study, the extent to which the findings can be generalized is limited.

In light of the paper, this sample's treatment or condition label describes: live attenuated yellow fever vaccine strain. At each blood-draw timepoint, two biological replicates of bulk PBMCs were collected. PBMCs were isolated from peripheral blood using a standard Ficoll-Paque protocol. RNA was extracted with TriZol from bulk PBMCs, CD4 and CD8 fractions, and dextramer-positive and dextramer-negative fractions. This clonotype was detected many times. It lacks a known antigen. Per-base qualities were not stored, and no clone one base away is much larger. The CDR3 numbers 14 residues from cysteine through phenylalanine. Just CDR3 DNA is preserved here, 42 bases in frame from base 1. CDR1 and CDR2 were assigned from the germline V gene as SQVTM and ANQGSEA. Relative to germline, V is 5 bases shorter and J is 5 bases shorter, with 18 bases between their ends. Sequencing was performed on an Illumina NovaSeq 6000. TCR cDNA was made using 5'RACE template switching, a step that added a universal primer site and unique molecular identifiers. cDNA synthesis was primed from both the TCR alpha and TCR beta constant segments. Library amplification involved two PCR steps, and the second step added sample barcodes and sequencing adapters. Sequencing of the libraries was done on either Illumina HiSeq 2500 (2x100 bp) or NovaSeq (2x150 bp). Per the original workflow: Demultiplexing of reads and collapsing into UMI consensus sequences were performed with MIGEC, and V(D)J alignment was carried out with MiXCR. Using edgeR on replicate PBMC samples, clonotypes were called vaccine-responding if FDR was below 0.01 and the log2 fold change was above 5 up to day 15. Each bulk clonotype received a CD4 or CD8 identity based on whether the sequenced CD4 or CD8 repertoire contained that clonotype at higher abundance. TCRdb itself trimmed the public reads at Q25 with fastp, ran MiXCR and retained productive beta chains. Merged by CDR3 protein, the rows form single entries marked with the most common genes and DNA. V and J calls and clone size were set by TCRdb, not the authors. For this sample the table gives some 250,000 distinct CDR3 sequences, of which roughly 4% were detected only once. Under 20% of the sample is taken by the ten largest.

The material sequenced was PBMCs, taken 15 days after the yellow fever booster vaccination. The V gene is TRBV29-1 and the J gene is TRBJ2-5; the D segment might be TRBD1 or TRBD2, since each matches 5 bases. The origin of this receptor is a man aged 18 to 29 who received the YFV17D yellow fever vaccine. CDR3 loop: CSVKGPQLLETQYF. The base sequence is TGCAGCGTTAAGGGACCCCAGTTACTTGAGACCCAGTACTTC.